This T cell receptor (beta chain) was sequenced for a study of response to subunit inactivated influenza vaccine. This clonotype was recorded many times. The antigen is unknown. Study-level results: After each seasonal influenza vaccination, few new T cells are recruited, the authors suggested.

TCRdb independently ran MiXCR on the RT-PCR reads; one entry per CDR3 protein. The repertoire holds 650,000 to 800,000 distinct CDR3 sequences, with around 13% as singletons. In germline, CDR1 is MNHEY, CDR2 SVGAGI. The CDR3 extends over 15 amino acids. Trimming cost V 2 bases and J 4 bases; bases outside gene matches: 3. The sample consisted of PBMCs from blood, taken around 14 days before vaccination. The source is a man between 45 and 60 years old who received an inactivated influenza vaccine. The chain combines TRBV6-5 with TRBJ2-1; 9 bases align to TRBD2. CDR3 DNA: TGTGCCAGCAGTTACGCGGGGGGGCCTTACAATGAGCAGTTCTTC. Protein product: CASSYAGGPYNEQFF.